These 24 T cell receptor beta chains were all obtained from the same sample, sequenced in a study of beta chain features in type 1 diabetes. What was sequenced were expressed TCRB transcripts, since all of the isolated RNA had been reverse transcribed. Data came from immunoSEQ multiplex PCR; TCRdb stores just in-frame clones and leaves some out. This sample has hundreds of thousands of clones, with 15% found just once. Sequencing input: naive CD4+ T cells from blood. These receptors originate from a young man in good health.

The chain combines TRBV7-2 with TRBJ1-2; possible D gene TRBD1, 6 bases. The CDR3 has 14 amino acids. The germline gives CDR1 SGHTA, CDR2 FQGNSA. The V end was cut by 4 bases, the J end by 4 bases, with 13 bases between. DNA for the CDR3: TGTGCCAGCAGCTCAAACAGGGCGAGCTATGGCTACACCTTC. The encoded protein is CASSSNRASYGYTF.

The chain carries TRBV7-3 and TRBJ1-1, with TRBD1 identical over 7 bases. J was trimmed by 2 bases and V by 4 bases; bases with no gene match: 4. Germline CDR1 SGHTA, CDR2 FQGTGA. This CDR3 is built from 14 residues. This CDR3 is CASSYRDRNTEAFF. CDR3 DNA sequence: TGTGCCAGCAGCTACCGGGACAGAAACACTGAAGCTTTCTTT.

The chain uses TRBV11-2 and TRBJ2-7; no reliable D call. The CDR3 is 15 residues long. The V and J ends lost 4 bases and 4 bases respectively, with 17 bases between them. Germline-derived CDR1 and CDR2 are SGHAT and FQNNGV. The CDR3 DNA is TGTGCCAGCAGCTCCTCCCCCGTGGGGTCTTACGAGCAGTACTTC. It specifies CASSSSPVGSYEQYF.

This clone was seen a few times. The gene calls are TRBV5-1 and TRBJ1-1; no clear D gene. The germline gives CDR1 SGHRS, CDR2 YFSETQ. The CDR3 is 11 amino acids. V lost 7 bases and J 4 bases, leaving 8 bases between the germline ends. CDR3 sequence (DNA): TGCGCCAGCGGCGAGGCCACTGAAGCTTTCTTT. This codes for CASGEATEAFF.

Concerning this clone: This CDR3 is also generated by other DNA sequences in the sample. The rearrangement joins TRBV29-1 to TRBJ1-1; 8 bases fit TRBD1. Germline V lookup: CDR1 SQVTM, CDR2 ANQGSEA. This CDR3 region has 11 residues. The V segment lost 6 bases and the J segment 4 bases; nucleotides outside the gene matches: 1. This CDR3 reads CSVQGVTEAFF. CDR3 bases: TGCAGCGTACAGGGGGTCACTGAAGCTTTCTTT.

This clone has a count of ten or more. The chain is built from TRBV14 and TRBJ2-5; D not certain. The ends were cut back, 0 bases at V and 5 bases at J, with 7 bases in the middle. In germline, CDR1 is SGHDN, CDR2 FVKESK. The CDR3 is made up of 13 amino acids. Here the CDR3 DNA reads TGTGCCAGCAGCCAAGACCGTATGGAGACCCAGTACTTC. This gives the protein CASSQDRMETQYF.

V gene TRBV11-3 combines with J gene TRBJ2-1, with 13 positions matching TRBD2. V was pared by 1 base and J by 6 bases, with 3 bases of the junction left unmatched. Germline CDR1 is SGHNT and CDR2 is YENEEA. There are 16 residues in the CDR3. Here the CDR3 DNA reads TGTGCCAGCAGCTTAGGGACTAGCGGGAGAATCAATGAGCAGTTCTTC. Its translation: CASSLGTSGRINEQFF.

The chain has TRBV5-1 and TRBJ2-5, with TRBD1 matching over 8 bases. CDR1 and CDR2 from the germline V gene are SGHRS and YFSETQ. After removal of 8 bases from V and 2 bases from J, the junction contained 8 bases not matched to a gene. This CDR3 is 14 amino acids long. The CDR3 coding sequence is TGCGCCAGTCAGCCGACAGGGGATCAAGAGACCCAGTACTTC. Translated: CASQPTGDQETQYF.

This clone was seen only a few times. The chain links TRBV9 to TRBJ2-5; D is uncertain. Germline CDR1 SGDLS, CDR2 YYNGEE. The CDR3 runs to 15 residues. V shed 4 bases and J shed 5 bases, with 18 bases lying between them. The CDR3 nucleotides are TGTGCCAGCAGCCCAAACATGGGGTCGCTGGAGACCCAGTACTTC. Its translation: CASSPNMGSLETQYF.

The rearrangement uses TRBV10-3 and TRBJ2-5, with TRBD2 as a possible D gene (6 bases). V was shortened by 0 bases and J by 4 bases, with 12 bases between the two germline ends. The CDR3 consists of 15 residues. Germline V gene data show CDR1 as ENHRY and CDR2 as SYGVKD. As DNA, the CDR3 is TGTGCCATCAGTGAGTCCAGCGAACTAGCAGAGACCCAGTACTTC. Translating it yields CAISESSELAETQYF.

The chain employs TRBV7-3 and TRBJ2-7; 7 bases are shared with TRBD2. J gave up 4 bases and V 1 base, and 7 bases lay outside the gene matches. Germline CDR1 is SGHTA and CDR2 is FQGTGA. This CDR3 is 15 amino acids long. The CDR3 bases are TGTGCCAGCAGCTTAAGGCGGGAGTTCGGGTACGAGCAGTACTTC. This encodes CASSLRREFGYEQYF. Using reference TRBV7-3 and TRBJ2-7 for the parts outside the CDR3, the full variable domain is GAGVSQTPSNKVTEKGKYVELRCDPISGHTALYWYRQSLGQGPEFLIYFQGTGAADDSGLPNDRFFAVRPEGSVSTLKIQRTERGDSAVYLCASSLRREFGYEQYFGPGTRLTVT.

This clone was counted a few times. The chain carries TRBV5-1 and TRBJ2-7; 9 bases align to TRBD1. The CDR3 totals 14 residues. CDR1 is SGHRS and CDR2 is YFSETQ in the germline V gene. The J segment lost 7 bases and the V segment lost 4 bases, leaving 9 bases of the junction unmatched. The CDR3 sequence is CASSIGTGKGEQYF. CDR3 coding DNA: TGCGCCAGCAGCATCGGGACAGGGAAAGGAGAGCAGTACTTC. Together with reference TRBV5-1 and TRBJ2-7, the CDR3 gives the full variable domain: KAGVTQTPRYLIKTRGQQVTLSCSPISGHRSVSWYQQTPGQGLQFLFEYFSETQRNKGNFPGRFSGRQFSNSRSEMNVSTLELGDSALYLCASSIGTGKGEQYFGPGTRLTVT.

This chain connects TRBV7-2 to TRBJ1-6, with TRBD1 matching over 10 bases. The germline gives CDR1 SGHTA, CDR2 FQGNSA. The CDR3 covers 15 residues. Unmatched junction bases numbered 6, after V lost 7 bases and J lost 6 bases. CDR3 nucleotide sequence: TGTGCCAGCACCAGGACAGGGGGGTTTAATTCACCCCTCCACTTT. Protein sequence: CASTRTGGFNSPLHF.

This sequence joins TRBV7-3 and TRBJ2-6, with D possibly TRBD1 on 5 matching bases. Trimming removed 2 bases from V and 5 bases from J, with 13 bases in between. CDR3 length: 16 residues. The V gene's germline CDR1 is SGHTA and CDR2 FQGTGA. CDR3 loop: CASSLARVERANVLTF. The CDR3 DNA reads TGTGCCAGCAGCTTAGCCAGGGTCGAGCGGGCCAACGTCCTGACTTTC. The entire variable domain, with the rest obtained from reference TRBV7-3 and TRBJ2-6, is as follows: GAGVSQTPSNKVTEKGKYVELRCDPISGHTALYWYRQSLGQGPEFLIYFQGTGAADDSGLPNDRFFAVRPEGSVSTLKIQRTERGDSAVYLCASSLARVERANVLTFGAGSRLTVL.

The sample holds one count of this clone. The rearrangement joins TRBV7-2 to TRBJ2-7; weak D call: TRBD1 (6 bases). Germline V gene lookup returns CDR1 SGHTA and CDR2 FQGNSA. Trimming shortened V by 10 bases and J by 0 bases, and 13 bases separated the two germline ends. The CDR3 spans 13 residues. CDR3 coding DNA: TGTGCCACCGCGAGGACAGCCTCCTACGAGCAGTACTTC. Translation gives CATARTASYEQYF.

This clone was observed a handful of times. Other DNA sequences from this sample encode an identical CDR3 as well. The rearrangement links TRBV7-2 to TRBJ2-1, with D perhaps TRBD1 (6 bases). The germline V gene has CDR1 SGHTA and CDR2 FQGNSA. This CDR3 has 14 residues. V gave up 4 bases and J gave up 1 base, with 8 bases separating them. CDR3 in amino acids: CASSSDRSYNEQFF. The CDR3 DNA sequence: TGTGCCAGCAGCTCCGACAGGTCCTACAATGAGCAGTTCTTC.

Only a few counts were recorded for this clone. The chain combines TRBV9 with TRBJ1-2; maybe TRBD1 (6 bases). Germline V gene lookup returns CDR1 SGDLS and CDR2 YYNGEE. This CDR3 spans 17 amino acids. V was shortened by 6 bases and J by 0 bases, with 21 bases between the two germline ends. In DNA form, the CDR3 reads TGTGCCAGCACCTCACCCCGGACAGCCGCTTCTAACTATGGCTACACCTTC. The encoded protein is CASTSPRTAASNYGYTF.

Only a few counts were recorded for this clone. This sequence joins TRBV14 and TRBJ2-1; D not certain. The V end was cut by 2 bases, the J end by 0 bases, with 11 bases between. The CDR3 sequence is 16 residues long. Germline CDR1 is SGHDN and CDR2 is FVKESK. The chain's CDR3 is CASSQLKASSYNEQFF. The DNA of the CDR3 is TGTGCCAGCAGCCAATTGAAAGCGAGCTCCTACAATGAGCAGTTCTTC.

The chain recombines TRBV14 with TRBJ1-2; tentative D call: TRBD1 (5 bases). V lost 4 bases to trimming and J lost 8 bases, with 14 bases between them. CDR1 is SGHDN, CDR2 FVKESK, per germline. The CDR3 has 13 amino acids. The CDR3 sequence is CASSPLLRGGYTF. The CDR3 bases are TGTGCCAGCAGCCCTCTCCTTAGGGGAGGCTACACCTTC.

With respect to this clone: This specimen includes other DNA sequences encoding the same CDR3. The chain is built from TRBV7-2 and TRBJ1-5; D is unresolved. The CDR3 consists of 14 residues. V lost 1 base to trimming and J lost 1 base, with 5 bases between them. Germline V gives CDR1 SGHTA, CDR2 FQGNSA. This CDR3 is CASSLDRSNQPQHF. CDR3 sequence (DNA): TGTGCCAGCAGCTTAGATCGAAGCAATCAGCCCCAGCATTTT.

The chain combines TRBV7-8 with TRBJ1-5; the D gene is possibly TRBD1 (5 bases). V was trimmed by 1 base and J by 0 bases, leaving 16 bases between them. This CDR3 is 18 amino acids long. Germline assignment: CDR1 SGHVS and CDR2 FQNEAQ. The CDR3 loop reads CASSLGGRPSYSNQPQHF. The CDR3 bases are TGTGCCAGCAGCTTAGGGGGCAGGCCCAGCTATAGCAATCAGCCCCAGCATTTT.

This chain uses TRBV28 with TRBJ2-7, with D unresolved. V lost 4 bases, J lost 9 bases, and 10 bases lay in between. From germline, CDR1 is MDHEN and CDR2 SYDVKM. The CDR3 contains 11 residues. In DNA form, the CDR3 reads TGTGCCAGCAGTTCCCCCCCGGGGCAGTACTTC. It yields the protein CASSSPPGQYF. Full variable domain (rest looked up from reference TRBV28 and TRBJ2-7): DVKVTQSSRYLVKRTGEKVFLECVQDMDHENMFWYRQDPGLGLRLIYFSYDVKMKEKGDIPEGYSVSREKKERFSLILESASTNQTSMYLCASSSPPGQYFGPGTRLTVT.

This clone has just a few counts. The rearrangement uses TRBV4-1 and TRBJ1-5, with a tentative D call TRBD1 (5 bases). Trimming pared 0 bases from V and 2 bases from J, leaving 14 bases between. CDR1 and CDR2 (germline): MGHRA, YSYEKL. The CDR3 has 17 amino acids. Here the CDR3 reads CASSQDLGGPGNQPQHF. The CDR3 nucleotides read TGCGCCAGCAGCCAAGATCTCGGGGGACCGGGCAATCAGCCCCAGCATTTT.

The chain links TRBV5-1 to TRBJ2-1; no clear D gene. Deletions cut 0 bases from V and 0 bases from J, with 7 bases between. Germline CDR1 and CDR2: SGHRS and YFSETQ. The CDR3 totals 15 residues. The CDR3 here is CASSLAQSSYNEQFF. CDR3 nucleotides: TGCGCCAGCAGCTTGGCCCAGAGCTCCTACAATGAGCAGTTCTTC.